Listed here are 8 T cell receptor beta chains from one sample, sequenced in a study of T cells in Graves' hyperthyroidism and ophthalmopathy. It was RNA transcripts that yielded the amplified TCR beta CDR3 regions. The HTBI primer set served for first-round RT-PCR of the TCR CDR3. TCRdb re-analysed the multiplex PCR reads in MiXCR, keeping a single row per CDR3 protein. The sample contains hundreds of thousands of distinct CDR3 sequences, less than 15% of which appear only once. Sequencing was done on a sample of blood. All receptors come from a woman aged 18-29 years with Graves' hyperthyroidism.

This clonotype was observed many times. V gene TRBV28 combines with J gene TRBJ2-7; D uncertain. Looked up from germline, CDR1 is MDHEN and CDR2 is SYDVKM. This CDR3 is built from 13 residues. Trimming shortened V by 3 bases and J by 3 bases, and 9 bases separated the two germline ends. CDR3 region: CASSFRSLYEQYF. The CDR3 DNA reads TGTGCCAGCAGTTTTAGGTCTCTCTACGAGCAGTACTTC.

This sequence joins TRBV5-1 and TRBJ2-7, with TRBD2 matching over 8 bases. The CDR3 spans 17 residues. The V segment lost 0 bases and the J segment 2 bases; nucleotides outside the gene matches: 10. Germline V CDR1 and CDR2: SGHRS, YFSETQ. Here the CDR3 reads CASSLDTRAGVPYEQYF. The DNA of the CDR3 is TGCGCCAGCAGCTTGGACACTCGAGCGGGAGTCCCCTACGAGCAGTACTTC. The full variable domain, completed using reference TRBV5-1 and TRBJ2-7, is KAGVTQTPRYLIKTRGQQVTLSCSPISGHRSVSWYQQTPGQGLQFLFEYFSETQRNKGNFPGRFSGRQFSNSRSEMNVSTLELGDSALYLCASSLDTRAGVPYEQYFGPGTRLTVT.

V usage is TRBV20-1 and J usage is TRBJ2-2; no clear D gene. The germline V gene has CDR1 DFQATT and CDR2 SNEGSKA (reference sequence). CDR3 size: 13 residues. Trimming removed 1 base at V and 8 bases at J, with 11 bases between. CDR3 in DNA: TGCAGTGCTAGAGGGCTCCCAGCGGGGGAGCTGTTTTTT. Translated: CSARGLPAGELFF.

The sample holds many counts of this clonotype. The chain couples TRBV20-1 to TRBJ2-7; TRBD2 matches 8 bases. This CDR3 has 13 amino acids. With V trimmed by 3 bases and J by 6 bases, 7 bases remained unmatched. Germline lookup yields CDR1 DFQATT and CDR2 SNEGSKA (reference sequence). The CDR3 DNA sequence: TGCAGTGCTAGGGCAGCGGGAGTAGGCGAGCAGTACTTC. Protein sequence: CSARAAGVGEQYF.

This clonotype was observed at least ten times. The gene calls are TRBV20-1 and TRBJ2-1, with 13 bases matching TRBD2. V dropped 6 bases and J dropped 7; count of bases not matched to a gene: 9. The CDR3 totals 15 residues. CDR1 is DFQATT and CDR2 is SNEGSKA in the germline V gene (reference sequence). CDR3 DNA sequence: TGCAGTGCCCCGACCACTAGCGGGAGGGCGAATGAGCAGTTCTTC. Its translation is CSAPTTSGRANEQFF.

This clonotype was observed many times. V is TRBV11-1 and J is TRBJ2-3, with D possibly being TRBD1 (5 bases). Trimming took off 5 bases at V and 4 bases at J, with 19 bases between the two ends. The CDR3 consists of 16 residues. Germline loops: CDR1 SGHAT, CDR2 FQDESV (reference sequence). CDR3 in amino acids: CASSRRKQGRADTQYF. In DNA form, the CDR3 reads TGTGCCAGCAGCCGAAGGAAGCAGGGTAGGGCAGATACGCAGTATTTT.

The J gene is TRBJ2-1, the V gene TRBV12-3 or TRBV12-4, with D uncertain. The V gene lost 3 bases and the J gene lost 10 bases, with 25 bases spanning the gap. CDR3 size: 17 residues. In DNA form, the CDR3 reads TGTGCCAGCAGTTTGTACTTTTCCGGAAGAGTCCTCAAGGAGCAGTTCTTC. Encoded protein: CASSLYFSGRVLKEQFF.

V gene TRBV20-1 combines with J gene TRBJ2-2; 7 bases map to TRBD2. This CDR3 is built from 13 residues. Unmatched junction bases numbered 1, after V lost 3 bases and J lost 3 bases. Germline loops: CDR1 DFQATT, CDR2 SNEGSKA (reference sequence). For the CDR3, the DNA is TGCAGTGCTAGGGGACTATACACCGGGGAGCTGTTTTTT. Translation gives CSARGLYTGELFF.